These T cell receptor beta chains were read from a single sample in a study of T cell repertoires in cytomegalovirus infection. MiXCR, run by TCRdb on the reads, gives a single entry per CDR3 protein. The table lists fewer than 150,000 distinct CDR3 sequences, 30% of them singletons, with 41% in the top ten. These TCRs' antigens remain unknown. Specimen: CD8+ T cells from cultured PBMCs, collected from culture after CMV antigen stimulation. The receptors stem from a human donor in good health (CMV status not recorded). Some clones in this sample may be carry-over from other donors' samples. Each CDR3 is given with its conserved first and last residue. Each record gives: J gene, D gene, V gene, clone size, CDR3 DNA, CDR3 protein. The D gene is left open where the match is weak. A row's size may be missing; if present it is once, few, many or a size class.

J gene: TRBJ2-5; D gene: NA; V gene: TRBV6-1; clone size: few; CDR3 DNA: TGTGCCAGCAGTGGCTATCACAGGGTAGGAGAGACCCAGTACTTC; CDR3 protein: CASSGYHRVGETQYF
J gene: TRBJ1-3; D gene: NA; V gene: TRBV27; clone size: few; CDR3 DNA: TGTGCCAGCAGTAGGATCTCTGGAAACACCATATATTTT; CDR3 protein: CASSRISGNTIYF
J gene: TRBJ1-5; D gene: TRBD1; V gene: TRBV6-4; clone size: NA; CDR3 DNA: TGTGCCAGCAGTGGACAGGGGTTCGGCAATCAGCCCCAGCATTTT; CDR3 protein: CASSGQGFGNQPQHF
J gene: TRBJ2-6; D gene: TRBD1; V gene: TRBV6-2/TRBV6-3; clone size: NA; CDR3 DNA: TGTGCCAGCAGTCATCGGGACAGGGGGCTTGGGGCCAACGTCCTGACTTTC; CDR3 protein: CASSHRDRGLGANVLTF
J gene: TRBJ2-3; D gene: NA; V gene: TRBV24-1; clone size: NA; CDR3 DNA: TGTGCCACCAGTGATTGGACGTCTACAGATACGCAGTATTTT; CDR3 protein: CATSDWTSTDTQYF
J gene: TRBJ1-1; D gene: NA; V gene: TRBV12-3/TRBV12-4; clone size: many; CDR3 DNA: TGTGCCAGCAGTTTCCGTCGGACAGTCCTGTTTGGCACTGAAGCTTTCTTT; CDR3 protein: CASSFRRTVLFGTEAFF
J gene: TRBJ2-7; D gene: NA; V gene: TRBV6-2/TRBV6-3; clone size: many; CDR3 DNA: TGTGCCAGCAGTTATACCCGGCTGTACGAGCAGTACTTC; CDR3 protein: CASSYTRLYEQYF
J gene: TRBJ2-7; D gene: NA; V gene: TRBV7-9; clone size: few; CDR3 DNA: TGTGCCAGCAGCAGCGGGGACAGAACCTACGAGCAGTACTTC; CDR3 protein: CASSSGDRTYEQYF
J gene: TRBJ1-4; D gene: NA; V gene: TRBV9; clone size: NA; CDR3 DNA: TGTGCCAGCAATCCGTCGGGAGCCGAAAATGAAAAACTGTTTTTT; CDR3 protein: CASNPSGAENEKLFF
J gene: TRBJ1-1; D gene: NA; V gene: TRBV7-8; clone size: NA; CDR3 DNA: TGTGCCAGCAGCTTACAACAGGTCGGCTTATTTACTGAAGCTTTCTTT; CDR3 protein: CASSLQQVGLFTEAFF
J gene: TRBJ2-3; D gene: TRBD2; V gene: TRBV7-2; clone size: many; CDR3 DNA: TGTGCCAGCAGGACTTTTTCTAGCGGGGGGGCCCCAGATACGCAGTATTTT; CDR3 protein: CASRTFSSGGAPDTQYF
J gene: TRBJ2-3; D gene: NA; V gene: TRBV6-1; clone size: NA; CDR3 DNA: TGTGCCAGCAGCGGAAACTACCTCCAGGGAGGAGGCACAGATACGCAGTATTTT; CDR3 protein: CASSGNYLQGGGTDTQYF
J gene: TRBJ1-2; D gene: NA; V gene: TRBV7-9; clone size: NA; CDR3 DNA: TGTGCCAGCAGCGGGAAAGGACGGGTCGCAGGCTACACCTTC; CDR3 protein: CASSGKGRVAGYTF
J gene: TRBJ2-1; D gene: TRBD1; V gene: TRBV11-3; clone size: NA; CDR3 DNA: TGTGCCAGCAGCTCCTACAGGGGTAATGAGCAGTTCTTC; CDR3 protein: CASSSYRGNEQFF
J gene: TRBJ2-1; D gene: TRBD1; V gene: TRBV5-1; clone size: NA; CDR3 DNA: TGCGCCAGCACCCGGGGCGGACAGGGCGCCTACAATGAGCAGTTCTTC; CDR3 protein: CASTRGGQGAYNEQFF
J gene: TRBJ2-7; D gene: TRBD1; V gene: TRBV27; clone size: many; CDR3 DNA: TGTGCCAGCAGTTCGGTGGACAGGTACGAGCAGTACTTC; CDR3 protein: CASSSVDRYEQYF
J gene: TRBJ2-3; D gene: NA; V gene: TRBV6-2/TRBV6-3; clone size: many; CDR3 DNA: TGTGCCAGCAGTTACCGGGACACAGATACGCAGTATTTT; CDR3 protein: CASSYRDTDTQYF
J gene: TRBJ2-7; D gene: NA; V gene: TRBV5-6; clone size: few; CDR3 DNA: TGTGCCAGCAGTTTAGGGAGATTGGCGGGGCGCAACGAGCAGTACTTC; CDR3 protein: CASSLGRLAGRNEQYF
J gene: TRBJ2-7; D gene: NA; V gene: TRBV12-3/TRBV12-4; clone size: few; CDR3 DNA: TGTGCCAGCAGTTCCCCCGGGTGGAGGGGCTACGAGCAGTACTTC; CDR3 protein: CASSSPGWRGYEQYF
J gene: TRBJ2-7; D gene: TRBD1; V gene: TRBV20-1; clone size: NA; CDR3 DNA: TGCAGTGCTAGAGATCAGGGACAGTCCTACGAGCAGTACTTC; CDR3 protein: CSARDQGQSYEQYF
J gene: TRBJ2-1; D gene: NA; V gene: TRBV12-3/TRBV12-4; clone size: NA; CDR3 DNA: TGTGCCAGCAGCCTTGAGCCCGGCAATGAGCAGTTCTTC; CDR3 protein: CASSLEPGNEQFF
J gene: TRBJ1-1; D gene: NA; V gene: TRBV5-1; clone size: NA; CDR3 DNA: TGCGCCACCAGTTTGGGGGCGAACACTGAAGCTTTCTTT; CDR3 protein: CATSLGANTEAFF
J gene: TRBJ2-1; D gene: NA; V gene: TRBV2; clone size: NA; CDR3 DNA: TGTGCCAGCAGTGCCTATCCGTGGCACGAGCAGTTCTTC; CDR3 protein: CASSAYPWHEQFF
J gene: TRBJ2-3; D gene: NA; V gene: TRBV15; clone size: NA; CDR3 DNA: TGTGCCACCAGCAGTACTGGTACGCAGTATTTT; CDR3 protein: CATSSTGTQYF
J gene: TRBJ1-1; D gene: NA; V gene: TRBV7-8; clone size: many; CDR3 DNA: TGTGCCAGCAGCCGGGAGGCAGGGTTCACTGAAGCTTTCTTT; CDR3 protein: CASSREAGFTEAFF